The T cell receptor (beta chain) described here comes from a study of Tregs in tolerant kidney transplant recipients. General study points: Biological reproducibility was not directly addressed in this study. Activated donor B cell expansion appeared to reveal the most relevant donor-specific TCRbeta repertoire. Validation in larger populations is needed because few patients were studied.

CDR1 SGHNT and CDR2 YYREEE come from the germline V gene (reference sequence). The trim removed 4 bases at V and 1 base at J, leaving 6 bases unmatched. The CDR3 extends over 16 amino acids. A note on this clone: Antigen unknown.

Unstimulated Tregs (CD4+CD25+CD127-) and CD4+CD25- non-Tregs were sorted from PBMCs. Data came from immunoSEQ multiplex PCR; TCRdb stores just in-frame clones and leaves some out. The sample lists around 61,000 clones, about four fifths occurring once. The TCR sequence derives from a human donor in good health. V gene TRBV5-4 combines with J gene TRBJ2-5, with 11 bases aligning to TRBD2. Sequencing was performed on CD4+ T cells from blood. The CDR3 DNA reads TGTGCCAGCAGCGACCTGGGACTAGCGGCCCAAGAGACCCAGTACTTC. The encoded protein is CASSDLGLAAQETQYF. The variable domain in full, with the rest retrieved from reference TRBV5-4 and TRBJ2-5, is ETGVTQSPTHLIKTRGQQVTLRCSSQSGHNTVSWYQQALGQGPQFIFQYYREEENGRGNFPPRFSGLQFPNYSSELNVNALELDDSALYLCASSDLGLAAQETQYFGPGTRLLVL.